The next 21 T cell receptor beta chains were all read from a single sample in a study of cytomegalovirus exposure and HLA in healthy donors (dated by TCRdb to 2016 to 2017). The method was the immunoSEQ multiplex PCR assay. A mixture of 60 forward primers for TCR Vbeta segments and 13 reverse primers for TCR Jbeta segments was used in the multiplex PCR. Imported from immuneACCESS, the table was reduced by TCRdb to in-frame sequences with V and J called. These copies leave out some clones; in studies compared against another copy, an unresolved V gene accounts for under half, and the cause of the remainder is not known. The sample profile shows some 130,000 clones; about 80% of them were found once. The leading ten clones occupy around 5% of the sample. What was sequenced was PBMCs. The receptors were sampled from a man under 40 in good health.

The chain combines TRBV19 with TRBJ2-1; D call uncertain. The CDR3 totals 11 residues. The V and J ends lost 5 bases and 6 bases respectively, with 5 bases between them. Germline V gene sequence: CDR1 LNHDA, CDR2 SQIVND (reference sequence). CDR3 coding DNA: TGTGCCAGTAGTCCAGGCAATGAGCAGTTCTTC. It codes for CASSPGNEQFF. The whole variable domain, remainder taken from reference TRBV19 and TRBJ2-1, is DGGITQSPKYLFRKEGQNVTLSCEQNLNHDAMYWYRQDPGQGLRLIYYSQIVNDFQKGDIAEGYSVSREKKESFPLTVTSAQKNPTAFYLCASSPGNEQFFGPGTRLTVL.

V is TRBV7-9 and J is TRBJ2-2; 7 bases align to TRBD2. Germline lookup yields CDR1 SEHNR and CDR2 FQNEAQ (reference sequence). V was clipped by 6 bases and J by 6 bases; unmatched bases: 10. The CDR3 sequence is 15 residues long. CDR3 loop: CASRPAGITSGELFF. The DNA of the CDR3 is TGTGCCAGCAGGCCAGCGGGGATAACGTCCGGGGAGCTGTTTTTT.

This clone was counted only a few times. This chain connects TRBV10-3 to TRBJ1-2; weak D call: TRBD1 (5 bases). V was cut by 0 bases and J by 8 bases, with 7 bases left in between. Germline CDR1 reads ENHRY; CDR2 reads SYGVKD. CDR3 size: 12 residues. The CDR3 coding sequence is TGTGCCATCAGTGAGTCGACAGCGGGCTACACCTTC. This sequence encodes CAISESTAGYTF.

V and J are TRBV11-2 and TRBJ2-1; D perhaps matches TRBD2 (7 bases). Germline CDR1 SGHAT, CDR2 FQNNGV. V dropped 1 base and J dropped 4 bases, with 14 bases sitting between them. The CDR3 contains 16 residues. The chain's CDR3 is CASSLGGGPTYNEQFF. The CDR3 coding sequence is TGTGCCAGCAGCTTAGGGGGGGGGCCCACTTACAATGAGCAGTTCTTC.

The chain carries TRBV2 and TRBJ2-7, with TRBD1 matching 8 bases. J gave up 3 bases and V 10 bases, and 8 bases lay outside the gene matches. Germline V gene data show CDR1 as SNHLY and CDR2 as FYNNEI. The CDR3 runs 13 residues. The CDR3 DNA reads as TGTGCCACCCGACAGGGGAGCATCTACGAGCAGTACTTC. Its translation: CATRQGSIYEQYF.

A few counts support this clone. The V and J genes are TRBV6-5 and TRBJ1-1; 7 bases are shared with TRBD1. Looked up from germline, CDR1 is MNHEY and CDR2 is SVGAGI. This CDR3 is built from 14 residues. Trimming took 5 bases from V and 4 from J; bases not matched to a gene: 7. CDR3 coding DNA: TGTGCCAGCAGTGCGCAGACAGGGATCACTGAAGCTTTCTTT. It codes for CASSAQTGITEAFF.

The rearrangement joins TRBV30 to TRBJ2-3; TRBD2 might be the D (6 bases). Trimming left V 7 bases short and J 2 bases short, with 16 bases between. The CDR3 consists of 14 residues. Germline V lookup: CDR1 GTSNPN, CDR2 SVGIG (reference sequence). This CDR3 is CAFLRDSTTDTQYF. DNA of the CDR3: TGTGCCTTTCTCCGGGACTCCACCACAGATACGCAGTATTTT.

The chain joins TRBV7-9 to TRBJ2-7; no definite D call. Germline V gene sequence: CDR1 SEHNR, CDR2 FQNEAQ (reference sequence). This CDR3 comprises 11 residues. Trimming removed 5 bases from V and 0 bases from J, with 2 bases in between. The CDR3 DNA is TGTGCCAGCAGCCTCTCCTACGAGCAGTACTTC. Translated: CASSLSYEQYF.

This chain connects TRBV6-6 to TRBJ2-7; TRBD2 is a possible D gene (5 bases). The CDR3 contains 15 residues. The germline V and J ends were trimmed by 4 bases and 4 bases, with 17 bases remaining between them. CDR1 is MNHNY and CDR2 is SVGAGI in the germline V gene (reference sequence). The CDR3 nucleotides are TGTGCCAGCAGTTCCGGTTCGGGGTGGAGGTACGAGCAGTACTTC. This sequence encodes CASSSGSGWRYEQYF.

In its sample, this clone was seen once. This chain uses TRBV7-2 with TRBJ2-1; 13 bases are shared with TRBD2. There are 16 residues in the CDR3. Germline V gives CDR1 SGHTA, CDR2 FQGNSA. After removal of 2 bases from V and 10 bases from J, the junction contained 8 bases not matched to a gene. The CDR3 reads CASSLTGLAGVGEQFF. DNA of the CDR3: TGTGCCAGCAGCTTAACTGGACTAGCGGGAGTGGGGGAGCAGTTCTTC.

The genes are TRBV14 and TRBJ2-7; D is perhaps TRBD2 (5 bases). V gave up 4 bases and J gave up 6 bases, with 10 bases separating them. CDR3 length: 12 residues. Germline CDR1 is SGHDN and CDR2 is FVKESK. For the CDR3, the DNA is TGTGCCAGCAGCCCGCGGGCGGGCGAGCAGTACTTC. Its translation: CASSPRAGEQYF.

J is TRBJ1-1 and V is TRBV14; D uncertain. Germline V CDR1 and CDR2: SGHDN, FVKESK. The CDR3 spans 13 residues. The V end lost 4 bases, the J end lost 9 bases, and 15 bases lay between the germline ends. The CDR3 loop is CASSRFGEYQAFF. In DNA, the CDR3 is TGTGCCAGCAGCCGTTTCGGGGAGTATCAAGCTTTCTTT.

Note on this clone: Other nucleotide sequences in the sample specify the same CDR3. The chain is built from TRBV28 and TRBJ1-1; D gene ambiguous. The length of the CDR3 is 12 residues. V lost 5 bases to trimming and J lost 1 base, with 5 bases between them. Germline V gene sequence: CDR1 MDHEN, CDR2 SYDVKM. The CDR3 region is CASSDTNTEAFF. DNA of the CDR3: TGTGCCAGCAGTGACACGAACACTGAAGCTTTCTTT.

The chain has TRBV19 and TRBJ2-7; D uncertain. The germline CDR1 and CDR2 sequences are LNHDA and SQIVND (reference sequence). The CDR3 is made up of 13 amino acids. CDR3 bases: TGTGCGGTTCTCGACCCAGACACTTACGAGCAGTACTTC. Its protein is CAVLDPDTYEQYF.

The CDR3 is CASSIAGGPFEQFF. The CDR3 DNA sequence: TGTGCCAGTAGTATAGCGGGAGGGCCTTTTGAGCAGTTCTTC. The chain uses TRBV19 and TRBJ2-1, with 8 bases lining up with TRBD2. The J segment lost 9 bases and the V segment lost 1 base, leaving 5 bases of the junction unmatched. CDR1 is LNHDA and CDR2 is SQIVND in the germline V gene (reference sequence). The CDR3 spans 14 residues.

The V and J genes are TRBV7-9 and TRBJ2-7, with 7 bases that match TRBD1. The CDR3 is 18 residues long. V lost 1 base to trimming and J lost 2 bases; unmatched junction nucleotides: 14. The V gene's germline CDR1 is SEHNR and CDR2 FQNEAQ (reference sequence). This CDR3 is CASSLGGGTGTEAYEQYF. CDR3 bases: TGTGCCAGCAGCTTAGGAGGGGGTACCGGGACAGAAGCCTACGAGCAGTACTTC.

This clone was seen more than once but under ten times. The chain combines TRBV19 with TRBJ2-6; TRBD1 matches at 11 bases. CDR1 and CDR2 from the germline V gene are LNHDA and SQIVND (reference sequence). The J segment lost 4 bases and the V segment lost 4 bases, leaving 6 bases of the junction unmatched. This CDR3 has 17 residues. The CDR3 sequence: CASSKGTGGIGANVLTF. CDR3 sequence (DNA): TGTGCCAGTAGTAAAGGGACAGGGGGAATCGGGGCCAACGTCCTGACTTTC.

The CDR3 loop is CASSWGLAGGEQYF. CDR3 nucleotides: TGTGCCAGCAGTTGGGGACTAGCGGGAGGCGAGCAGTACTTC. V is TRBV27 and J is TRBJ2-7; 15 bases align to TRBD2. The CDR3 runs 14 residues. Trimming removed 4 bases from V and 6 bases from J; junction bases left unmatched: 1. Germline V lookup: CDR1 MNHEY, CDR2 SMNVEV (reference sequence).

The V and J genes are TRBV7-6 and TRBJ2-4; TRBD1 agrees at 8 bases. Germline values: CDR1 SGHVS, CDR2 FNYEAQ. V shed 4 bases and J 3 bases; nucleotides not matched to a gene: 8. CDR3 length: 16 residues. CDR3 sequence reads: CASSSLTGGGKNIQYF. CDR3 DNA sequence: TGTGCCAGCAGCTCACTCACAGGGGGTGGCAAAAACATTCAGTACTTC.

The V and J genes are TRBV27 and TRBJ2-7, with 8 positions matching TRBD2. The CDR3 extends over 13 amino acids. Germline V lookup: CDR1 MNHEY, CDR2 SMNVEV (reference sequence). The V and J ends lost 6 bases and 7 bases, in that order; junction bases with no gene match: 8. In DNA, the CDR3 is TGTGCCAGCAGCTATGGACTAGCATGGGAGCAGTACTTC. Protein: CASSYGLAWEQYF.

This clone came up once. The chain recombines TRBV19 with TRBJ1-5, with D possibly matching TRBD1 (5 bases). The V end was cut by 3 bases, the J end by 0 bases, with 6 bases between. This CDR3 has 14 residues. Germline V CDR1 and CDR2: LNHDA, SQIVND (reference sequence). CDR3 amino acids: CASSIRGSNQPQHF. CDR3 in DNA: TGTGCCAGTAGTATTAGGGGTAGCAATCAGCCCCAGCATTTT.